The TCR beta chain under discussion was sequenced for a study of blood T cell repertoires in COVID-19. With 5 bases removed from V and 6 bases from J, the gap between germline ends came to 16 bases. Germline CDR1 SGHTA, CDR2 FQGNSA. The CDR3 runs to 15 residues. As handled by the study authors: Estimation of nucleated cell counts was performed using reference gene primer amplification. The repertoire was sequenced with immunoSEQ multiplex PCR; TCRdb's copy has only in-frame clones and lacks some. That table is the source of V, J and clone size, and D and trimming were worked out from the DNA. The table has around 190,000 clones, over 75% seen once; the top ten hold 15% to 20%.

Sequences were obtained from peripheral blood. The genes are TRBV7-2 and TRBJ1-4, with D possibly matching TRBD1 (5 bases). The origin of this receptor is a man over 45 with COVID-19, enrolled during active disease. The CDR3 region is CASSLGGVVYEKLFF. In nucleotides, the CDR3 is TGTGCCAGCAGCCTGGGGGGGGTCGTGTATGAAAAACTGTTTTTT.